The entry below describes one T cell receptor (beta chain). Its antigen remains unknown. The study ran its PCR with 60 Vbeta and 13 Jbeta primers. The repertoire was sequenced with immunoSEQ multiplex PCR; TCRdb's copy has only in-frame clones and lacks some. The profile shows under 150,000 clones, 65% to 90% of them singletons. The data belong to a study of cytomegalovirus exposure and HLA in healthy donors. General study results and limits: A later analysis found TCR association rates differed by HLA locus, highest for DRB1 and lowest for HLA-C.

The CDR3 extends over 16 amino acids. Germline CDR1 and CDR2: SGHDT and YYEEEE. The V end was cut by 4 bases, the J end by 4 bases, with 18 bases between. Everyone who donated was a healthy bone marrow donor. The chain uses TRBV5-6 and TRBJ2-1; perhaps TRBD2 as D (6 bases). The sequenced sample was PBMCs. This receptor was obtained from a girl aged 2-10 years in good health and CMV-seronegative. CDR3 bases: TGTGCCAGCAGCGGGGACCAGGGAGGTTCTTACAATGAGCAGTTCTTC. Protein sequence: CASSGDQGGSYNEQFF.